Below are 23 T cell receptor beta chains sequenced from a single sample in a study of blood T cell repertoires in COVID-19. Sequencing was performed with immunoSEQ multiplex PCR; in TCRdb, only in-frame clones are kept and a portion is missing. Counted here are approximately 210,000 clones, about 92% occurring once; the ten biggest clones make up more than 0.95%. Sequenced input: peripheral blood. The source is a young man with acute or convalescent COVID-19.

The chain joins TRBV20-1 to TRBJ2-7, with D unresolved. Trimming left V 2 bases short and J 3 bases short, with 5 bases between. Germline lookup yields CDR1 DFQATT and CDR2 SNEGSKA (reference sequence). The length of the CDR3 is 11 residues. CDR3 in amino acids: CSARLSYEQYF. CDR3 nucleotide sequence: TGCAGTGCTAGACTTAGCTACGAGCAGTACTTC.

The CDR3 loop reads CASTRAAPYEQYF. The CDR3 DNA reads as TGTGCCAGCACAAGAGCGGCCCCCTACGAGCAGTACTTC. The chain couples TRBV6-6 to TRBJ2-7; D perhaps matches TRBD2 (5 bases). Per germline, CDR1 MNHNY and CDR2 SVGAGI (reference sequence). Trimming took off 7 bases at V and 2 bases at J, with 12 bases between the two ends. The CDR3 consists of 13 residues.

The chain is built from TRBV4-1 and TRBJ1-1; 7 nucleotides match TRBD1. Germline CDR1 MGHRA, CDR2 YSYEKL. The CDR3 length is 16 residues. Trimming removed 1 base from V and 0 bases from J; junction bases left unmatched: 5. This chain's CDR3 is CASSQGGGPLNTEAFF. CDR3 nucleotides: TGCGCCAGCAGCCAAGGAGGGGGCCCTCTGAACACTGAAGCTTTCTTT.

This chain uses TRBV28 with TRBJ1-5; a possible D gene is TRBD1 (5 bases). There are 12 residues in the CDR3. V was pared by 5 bases and J by 4 bases, with 6 bases between. Germline CDR1 reads MDHEN; CDR2 reads SYDVKM. The chain's CDR3 is CASSGGNQPQHF. CDR3 coding DNA: TGTGCCAGCAGTGGGGGGAATCAGCCCCAGCATTTT. Together with reference TRBV28 and TRBJ1-5, the CDR3 gives the full variable domain: DVKVTQSSRYLVKRTGEKVFLECVQDMDHENMFWYRQDPGLGLRLIYFSYDVKMKEKGDIPEGYSVSREKKERFSLILESASTNQTSMYLCASSGGNQPQHFGDGTRLSIL.

The chain is built from TRBV30 and TRBJ1-5; D unclear. With 0 bases removed from V and 1 base from J, the gap between germline ends came to 19 bases. This CDR3 is 18 amino acids long. CDR1 and CDR2 (germline): GTSNPN, SVGIG (reference sequence). This CDR3 reads CAWSVQRAPRGSNQPQHF. CDR3 DNA sequence: TGTGCCTGGAGTGTACAGAGGGCCCCCCGAGGCAGCAATCAGCCCCAGCATTTT.

The genes are TRBV29-1 and TRBJ1-1; D is perhaps TRBD1 (5 bases). Trimming removed 3 bases from V and 6 bases from J, with 20 bases in between. Germline loops: CDR1 SQVTM, CDR2 ANQGSEA. The CDR3 is 15 amino acids. DNA of the CDR3: TGCAGCGTTGACCAGGGTCTCTCTTGGAAGGCTGAAGCTTTCTTT. This sequence encodes CSVDQGLSWKAEAFF. Based on the CDR3 plus reference TRBV29-1 and TRBJ1-1, the full variable domain is SAVISQKPSRDICQRGTSLTIQCQVDSQVTMMFWYRQQPGQSLTLIATANQGSEATYESGFVIDKFPISRPNLTFSTLTVSNMSPEDSSIYLCSVDQGLSWKAEAFFGQGTRLTVV.

DNA for the CDR3: TGTGCCAGCAAGCCTAGGAGGAACACCGGGGAGCTGTTTTTT. Protein product: CASKPRRNTGELFF. The chain employs TRBV6-5 and TRBJ2-2; D gene ambiguous. This CDR3 is 14 amino acids long. The germline V gene encodes CDR1 MNHEY and CDR2 SVGAGI. Trimming pared 7 bases from V and 1 base from J, leaving 10 bases between.

This clone was detected only once. J is TRBJ2-3 and V is TRBV11-2, with D perhaps TRBD2 (6 bases). V was pared by 4 bases and J by 7 bases, with 18 bases between. CDR3 length: 15 amino acids. In germline, CDR1 is SGHAT, CDR2 FQNNGV. The CDR3 nucleotides are TGTGCCAGCAGCTACCTCGGGAGCCGAATTAATACGCAGTATTTT. Translating it yields CASSYLGSRINTQYF.

The J gene is TRBJ2-7, the V gene TRBV5-4, with 9 positions matching TRBD1. V dropped 4 bases and J dropped 5; count of bases not matched to a gene: 7. CDR1 and CDR2 (germline): SGHNT, YYREEE (reference sequence). The CDR3 spans 14 residues. In nucleotides, the CDR3 is TGTGCCAGCAGCCTCCGGGACAGGGTTGACGAGCAGTACTTC. This sequence encodes CASSLRDRVDEQYF.

The genes are TRBV28 and TRBJ2-7, with a possible D match to TRBD1 (6 bases). The germline CDR1 and CDR2 sequences are MDHEN and SYDVKM. The CDR3 is made up of 15 amino acids. The V and J ends lost 7 bases and 5 bases respectively, with 21 bases between them. The CDR3 DNA is TGTGCCAGCACGGAGCCCAAGACAGGAAGGAACGAGCAGTACTTC. Residues: CASTEPKTGRNEQYF.

This chain links TRBV5-1 with TRBJ1-2; a possible D gene is TRBD1 (5 bases). Germline CDR1 reads SGHRS; CDR2 reads YFSETQ. Deletions cut 0 bases from V and 9 bases from J, with 6 bases between. This CDR3 contains 11 residues. The CDR3 DNA follows: TGCGCCAGCAGCTTGGAGGGGAGCTACACCTTC. Amino acids: CASSLEGSYTF.

V is TRBV30 and J is TRBJ2-1; 9 bases are a match to TRBD2. This CDR3 is 17 amino acids long. Germline CDR1 GTSNPN, CDR2 SVGIG (reference sequence). The junction had 9 bases not matched to a gene; V was cut back by 0 bases and J by 3 bases. The CDR3 nucleotides read TGTGCCTGGAGTGTCCCTCCACTAGCGGGTGTCTACAATGAGCAGTTCTTC. Encoded protein: CAWSVPPLAGVYNEQFF.

The rearrangement links TRBV19 to TRBJ2-2; D ambiguous. V gave up 10 bases and J gave up 3 bases, with 15 bases separating them. The CDR3 runs to 14 residues. CDR1 is LNHDA, CDR2 SQIVND, per germline (reference sequence). As DNA, the CDR3 is TGTGCCACCACGATTGACTCATACACCGGGGAGCTGTTTTTT. It translates to CATTIDSYTGELFF.

The V and J genes are TRBV5-1 and TRBJ2-3, with 15 positions matching TRBD2. The CDR3 totals 17 residues. Germline V CDR1 and CDR2: SGHRS, YFSETQ. Trimming cost V 3 bases and J 3 bases; bases outside gene matches: 5. The CDR3 DNA reads TGCGCCAGCAGCTCCGGGACTAGCGGGGGGCCTACAGATACGCAGTATTTT. Its translation is CASSSGTSGGPTDTQYF.

This chain uses TRBV6-6 with TRBJ2-7, with a tentative D call TRBD2 (5 bases). The CDR3 loop spans 15 amino acids. Trimming removed 4 bases from V and 2 bases from J, with 15 bases in between. CDR1 and CDR2 from the germline V gene are MNHNY and SVGAGI (reference sequence). For the CDR3, the DNA is TGTGCCAGCAGTTTACCCCGGACGGGGACCTACGAGCAGTACTTC. Its protein product is CASSLPRTGTYEQYF.

J is TRBJ1-2 and V is TRBV18; maybe TRBD1 (5 bases). The CDR3 is 14 amino acids. Germline V gene sequence: CDR1 KGHSH, CDR2 LQKENI. V lost 3 bases and J 6 bases, leaving 14 bases between the germline ends. CDR3 loop: CASSPQKGRDGYTF. The CDR3, as DNA: TGTGCCAGCTCACCGCAGAAGGGCAGGGATGGCTACACCTTC.

The chain uses TRBV5-1 and TRBJ2-7; D is perhaps TRBD1 (7 bases). This CDR3 has 15 residues. Germline CDR1 is SGHRS and CDR2 is YFSETQ. V was clipped by 4 bases and J by 0 bases, with 14 bases between them. The CDR3 reads CASSKQGEASYEQYF. DNA of the CDR3: TGCGCCAGCAGCAAGCAGGGGGAGGCCTCCTACGAGCAGTACTTC. Together with reference TRBV5-1 and TRBJ2-7, the CDR3 gives the full variable domain: KAGVTQTPRYLIKTRGQQVTLSCSPISGHRSVSWYQQTPGQGLQFLFEYFSETQRNKGNFPGRFSGRQFSNSRSEMNVSTLELGDSALYLCASSKQGEASYEQYFGPGTRLTVT.

The rearrangement joins TRBV7-9 to TRBJ2-1; 7 bases agree with TRBD1. Germline CDR1 SEHNR, CDR2 FQNEAQ (reference sequence). Trimming removed 4 bases from V and 10 bases from J; junction bases left unmatched: 7. The CDR3 length is 13 residues. The CDR3 spells CASSWLQGQEQFF. The CDR3 DNA reads as TGTGCCAGCAGCTGGCTACAGGGACAGGAGCAGTTCTTC.

This chain uses TRBV19 with TRBJ2-4, with 7 bases that match TRBD1. Trimming removed 8 bases from V and 8 bases from J; junction bases left unmatched: 12. The CDR3 is 14 amino acids. Germline V gene lookup returns CDR1 LNHDA and CDR2 SQIVND (reference sequence). The CDR3 region is CASRTTGPLDIQYF. The CDR3 region has the DNA TGTGCCAGTCGCACGACAGGGCCATTGGACATTCAGTACTTC. Combining the CDR3 with reference TRBV19 and TRBJ2-4 gives the whole variable domain DGGITQSPKYLFRKEGQNVTLSCEQNLNHDAMYWYRQDPGQGLRLIYYSQIVNDFQKGDIAEGYSVSREKKESFPLTVTSAQKNPTAFYLCASRTTGPLDIQYFGAGTRLSVL.

The chain combines TRBV4-1 with TRBJ1-6; 7 bases are a match to TRBD1. This CDR3 is built from 16 residues. Germline V CDR1 and CDR2: MGHRA, YSYEKL. The V segment lost 3 bases and the J segment 5 bases; nucleotides outside the gene matches: 7. As DNA, the CDR3 is TGCGCCAGCAGCCATGGGAACAGGGGAGATAATTCACCCCTCCACTTT. It is translated as CASSHGNRGDNSPLHF.

This clone appeared a single time. The rearrangement links TRBV19 to TRBJ2-7; 10 bases map to TRBD2. Germline V gene lookup returns CDR1 LNHDA and CDR2 SQIVND (reference sequence). The CDR3 is made up of 15 amino acids. V was clipped by 3 bases and J by 4 bases; unmatched bases: 6. The CDR3 region is CASSIGPSGSYEQYF. CDR3 nucleotide sequence: TGTGCCAGTAGTATCGGCCCTAGCGGGAGTTACGAGCAGTACTTC.

As for this clone: The same CDR3 can be traced to other DNA sequences in this sample. The chain carries TRBV19 and TRBJ1-5; 8 positions match TRBD1. V gave up 0 bases and J gave up 3 bases; unmatched junction bases: 1. The germline V gene encodes CDR1 LNHDA and CDR2 SQIVND (reference sequence). The CDR3 is 15 amino acids. CDR3 in DNA: TGTGCCAGTAGTATAGACAGGGGGCACAATCAGCCCCAGCATTTT. The encoded protein is CASSIDRGHNQPQHF. Full variable domain (rest looked up from reference TRBV19 and TRBJ1-5): DGGITQSPKYLFRKEGQNVTLSCEQNLNHDAMYWYRQDPGQGLRLIYYSQIVNDFQKGDIAEGYSVSREKKESFPLTVTSAQKNPTAFYLCASSIDRGHNQPQHFGDGTRLSIL.

V gene TRBV19 combines with J gene TRBJ1-5, with D possibly being TRBD1 (5 bases). The germline CDR1 and CDR2 sequences are LNHDA and SQIVND (reference sequence). The CDR3 spans 15 residues. Trimming stripped 7 bases from V and 6 bases from J, with 19 bases between. CDR3 sequence: CASKKPGLISQPQHF. The CDR3 DNA is TGTGCCAGTAAAAAACCGGGACTTATCAGTCAGCCCCAGCATTTT.